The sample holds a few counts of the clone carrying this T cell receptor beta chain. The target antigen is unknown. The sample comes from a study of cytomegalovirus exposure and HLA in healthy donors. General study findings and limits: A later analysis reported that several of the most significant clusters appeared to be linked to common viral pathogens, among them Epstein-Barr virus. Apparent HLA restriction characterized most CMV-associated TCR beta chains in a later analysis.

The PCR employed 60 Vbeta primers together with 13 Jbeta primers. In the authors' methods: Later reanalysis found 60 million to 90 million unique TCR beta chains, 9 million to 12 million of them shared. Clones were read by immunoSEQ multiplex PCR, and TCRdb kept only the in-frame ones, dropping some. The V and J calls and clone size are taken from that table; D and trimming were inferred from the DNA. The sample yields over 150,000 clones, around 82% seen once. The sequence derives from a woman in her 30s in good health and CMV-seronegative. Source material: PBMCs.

CDR3 in amino acids: CASSEERGGTDTQYF. DNA of the CDR3: TGTGCCAGCAGTGAAGAGCGGGGGGGCACAGATACGCAGTATTTT. The J gene is TRBJ2-3, the V gene TRBV6-1, with 9 bases aligning to TRBD2. The V gene end was trimmed by 1 base and the J gene end by 1 base; junction bases not matched to a gene: 0. CDR1 is MNHNS, CDR2 SASEGT, per germline. This CDR3 spans 15 amino acids.